These T cell receptor beta chains were read from a single sample in a study of T cells in Graves' hyperthyroidism and ophthalmopathy. TCRdb used MiXCR to reprocess the multiplex PCR reads, holding one entry per CDR3 protein. The repertoire holds approximately 520,000 distinct CDR3 sequences, less than 25% seen once, with around 11% in the top ten. Sequenced sample: blood. The receptors were sampled from a woman aged 30 to 39 with Graves' ophthalmopathy. Both conserved end residues are part of each CDR3. A D gene is named only where the DNA matches it firmly. Size tells how often a clone was seen (once, few, many) or the class of an expanded clone, and some rows leave it out.

J | size | D | V | CDR3 | DNA
TRBJ2-5 | many | TRBD2 | TRBV27 | CASSPTGSGQETQYF | TGTGCCAGCAGTCCAACGGGTAGCGGGCAAGAGACCCAGTACTTC
TRBJ2-4 | NA | TRBD2 | TRBV5-1 | CASSLEASGRDIQYF | TGCGCCAGCAGCTTGGAGGCTAGCGGGAGAGACATTCAGTACTTC
TRBJ2-5 | NA | TRBD2 | TRBV6-2/TRBV6-3 | CASTPGTSGQTQYF | TGTGCCAGCACCCCCGGGACTAGCGGGCAGACCCAGTACTTC
TRBJ1-2 | many | TRBD1 | TRBV29-1 | CSVAQGALSGYTF | TGCAGCGTCGCACAGGGGGCGCTTAGTGGCTACACCTTC
TRBJ2-7 | NA | TRBD2 | TRBV12-3/TRBV12-4 | CASLSQRGREQYF | TGTGCCAGCCTATCCCAGCGGGGGCGCGAGCAGTACTTC
TRBJ1-2 | NA | TRBD1 | TRBV10-3 | CAINDGTGGNYGYTF | TGTGCCATCAACGACGGGACAGGCGGTAACTATGGCTACACCTTC
TRBJ2-5 | few | TRBD2 | TRBV3-1 | CASSQGTSGGSQETQYF | TGTGCCAGCAGCCAAGGGACTAGCGGGGGCAGTCAAGAGACCCAGTACTTC
TRBJ1-2 | many | NA | TRBV6-1 | CASSERGFSYGYTF | TGTGCCAGCAGTGAACGGGGTTTCAGCTATGGCTACACCTTC
TRBJ2-4 | NA | TRBD2 | TRBV24-1 | CATSENRAGGKNIQYF | TGTGCCACCAGTGAGAACAGGGCGGGAGGCAAAAACATTCAGTACTTC
TRBJ2-7 | few | TRBD2 | TRBV29-1 | CSVEAGASGPSYEQYF | TGCAGCGTTGAAGCAGGCGCTAGCGGGCCTTCCTACGAGCAGTACTTC
TRBJ1-4 | few | TRBD1 | TRBV7-8 | CASSLSPDREREKLFF | TGTGCCAGCAGCTTATCTCCAGACAGGGAGAGGGAAAAACTGTTTTTT
TRBJ2-6 | few | NA | TRBV15 | CATSRDLTGVSSGANVLTF | TGTGCCACCAGCAGAGATCTCACGGGAGTAAGCTCTGGGGCCAACGTCCTGACTTTC
TRBJ2-7 | many | NA | TRBV5-1 | CASRRSGTSDYEQYF | TGCGCCAGCAGACGGTCCGGGACATCCGACTACGAGCAGTACTTC
TRBJ1-1 | many | NA | TRBV30 | CAWTRDPNTEAFF | TGTGCCTGGACCCGAGACCCGAACACTGAAGCTTTCTTT
TRBJ2-5 | NA | TRBD1 | TRBV6-1 | CASSELIGTAGIETQYF | TGTGCCAGCAGTGAGTTAATAGGGACAGCCGGAATAGAGACCCAGTACTTC
TRBJ1-2 | NA | NA | TRBV12-3/TRBV12-4 | CASRGINNYGYTF | TGTGCCAGCAGAGGCATTAATAACTATGGCTACACCTTC
TRBJ2-7 | many | TRBD1 | TRBV6-2/TRBV6-3 | CASSPTGTGKYEQYF | TGTGCCAGCAGTCCTACCGGGACAGGGAAGTACGAGCAGTACTTC
TRBJ1-3 | NA | NA | TRBV12-3/TRBV12-4 | CASRRTRSGSGNTIYF | TGTGCCAGCAGACGAACACGCTCGGGATCTGGAAACACCATATATTTT
TRBJ1-2 | few | NA | TRBV18 | CASSPTADMGYGYTF | TGTGCCAGCTCACCAACCGCCGACATGGGATATGGCTACACCTTC
TRBJ1-2 | many | NA | TRBV20-1 | CSVDETNYGYTF | TGCAGTGTCGACGAGACTAACTATGGCTACACCTTC
TRBJ2-2 | few | TRBD2 | TRBV12-3/TRBV12-4 | CASSQLGLTGGTGELFF | TGTGCCAGCAGCCAGCTCGGGTTAACGGGGGGCACCGGGGAGCTGTTTTTT
TRBJ2-5 | many | NA | TRBV18 | CASSPRAGSQETQYF | TGTGCCAGCTCACCACGGGCAGGGTCACAAGAGACCCAGTACTTC
TRBJ1-1 | many | TRBD1 | TRBV30 | CAWSGGQSGNTEAFF | TGTGCCTGGAGTGGGGGACAGAGCGGGAACACTGAAGCTTTCTTT
TRBJ2-2 | many | TRBD2 | TRBV6-2/TRBV6-3 | CASSGLAGSDTGELFF | TGTGCCAGCAGCGGACTAGCGGGGTCGGACACCGGGGAGCTGTTTTTT
TRBJ2-5 | NA | NA | TRBV15 | CATSRTIFYLETQYF | TGTGCCACCAGCAGAACTATATTTTATTTAGAGACCCAGTACTTC
TRBJ1-1 | many | NA | TRBV4-3 | CASSRSEGENAEAFF | TGCGCCAGCAGCCGCAGCGAAGGGGAAAACGCTGAAGCTTTCTTT
TRBJ2-7 | NA | NA | TRBV28 | CASSFDRRTYEQYF | TGTGCCAGCAGTTTTGACCGCAGAACCTACGAGCAGTACTTC